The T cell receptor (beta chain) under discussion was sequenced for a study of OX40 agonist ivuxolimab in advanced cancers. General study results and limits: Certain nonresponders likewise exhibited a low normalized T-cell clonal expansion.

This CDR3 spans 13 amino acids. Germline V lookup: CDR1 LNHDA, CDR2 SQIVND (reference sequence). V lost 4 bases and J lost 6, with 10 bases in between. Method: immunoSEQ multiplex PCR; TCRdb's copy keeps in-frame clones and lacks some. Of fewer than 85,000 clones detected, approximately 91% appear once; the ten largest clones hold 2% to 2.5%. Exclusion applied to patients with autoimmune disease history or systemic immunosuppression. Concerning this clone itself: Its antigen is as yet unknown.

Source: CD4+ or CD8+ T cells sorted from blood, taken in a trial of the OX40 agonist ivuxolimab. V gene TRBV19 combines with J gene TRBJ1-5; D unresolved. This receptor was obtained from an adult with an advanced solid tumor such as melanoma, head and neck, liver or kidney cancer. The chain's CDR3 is CASSTSAGQPQHF. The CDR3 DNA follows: TGTGCCAGTAGTACTTCAGCCGGTCAGCCCCAGCATTTT.